The source of this T cell receptor (beta chain) is a study of blood T cell repertoires in COVID-19. Study at large: The origin of the acute and convalescent COVID-19 samples was the United States, Italy and Spain. The cDNA or gDNA used as material had been derived from T cells, B-cell-depleted T cells, or PBMCs.

In the authors' workflow: From reference gene primer amplification, estimates of nucleated cell counts were derived. This table comes from immunoSEQ multiplex PCR, and its TCRdb copy is limited to in-frame clones, with some not included. The V and J calls and clone size were taken over from that table, and D and trimming were inferred from the DNA. Counted here are about 180,000 clones, 80% to 90% occurring once; the ten biggest clones make up 10% to 11%. The CDR3 runs 16 residues. V dropped 0 bases and J dropped 1 base, with 11 bases sitting between them. Germline V CDR1 and CDR2: SGDLS, YYNGEE. The chain combines TRBV9 with TRBJ1-5; perhaps TRBD1 as D (5 bases). The TCR originated in a human donor with active or convalescent COVID-19. The donor label of this sample is uncertain. Sequenced material: peripheral blood. CDR3 in DNA: TGTGCCAGCAGCGTAGGAGTAGGGGCGAGCAATCAGCCCCAGCATTTT. Protein product: CASSVGVGASNQPQHF.